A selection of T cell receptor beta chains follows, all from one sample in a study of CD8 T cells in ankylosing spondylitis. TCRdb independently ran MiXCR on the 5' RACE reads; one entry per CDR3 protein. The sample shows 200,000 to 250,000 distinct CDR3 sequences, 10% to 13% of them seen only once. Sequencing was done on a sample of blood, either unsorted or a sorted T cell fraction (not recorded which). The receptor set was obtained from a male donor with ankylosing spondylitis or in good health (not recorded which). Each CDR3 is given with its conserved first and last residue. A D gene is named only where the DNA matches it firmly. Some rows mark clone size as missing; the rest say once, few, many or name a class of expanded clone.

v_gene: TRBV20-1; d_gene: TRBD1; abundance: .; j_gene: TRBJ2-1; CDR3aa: CSASGQGVGQGASYNEQFF; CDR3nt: TGCAGTGCTAGTGGTCAGGGGGTTGGACAGGGGGCCTCCTACAATGAGCAGTTCTTC
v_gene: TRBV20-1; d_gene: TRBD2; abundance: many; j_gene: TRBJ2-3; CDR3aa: CSASGLAASTDTQYF; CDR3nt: TGCAGTGCTAGCGGACTAGCGGCTAGCACAGATACGCAGTATTTT
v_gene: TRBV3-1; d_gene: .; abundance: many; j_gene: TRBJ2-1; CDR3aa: CASSQNRVRGWTYNEQFF; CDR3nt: TGTGCCAGCAGCCAAAACAGGGTCAGGGGATGGACCTACAATGAGCAGTTCTTC
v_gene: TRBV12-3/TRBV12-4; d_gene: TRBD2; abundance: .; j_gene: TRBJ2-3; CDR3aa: CASSPRLGTSGRGTRNTQYF; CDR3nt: TGTGCCAGCAGCCCTCGCTTGGGGACTAGCGGGCGTGGGACGAGGAATACGCAGTATTTT
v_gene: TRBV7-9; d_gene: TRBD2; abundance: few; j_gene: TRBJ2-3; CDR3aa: CASSPGLSPDTQYF; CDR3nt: TGTGCCAGCAGCCCGGGACTATCCCCCGATACGCAGTATTTT
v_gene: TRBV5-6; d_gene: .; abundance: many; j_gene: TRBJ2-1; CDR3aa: CASSLSGDSFF; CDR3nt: TGTGCCAGCAGCTTGTCGGGGGACTCCTTCTTC
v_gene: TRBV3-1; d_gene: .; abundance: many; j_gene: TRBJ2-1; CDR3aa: CASTLSGGSADEQFF; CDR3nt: TGTGCCAGCACCCTATCTGGGGGGTCGGCGGATGAGCAGTTCTTC
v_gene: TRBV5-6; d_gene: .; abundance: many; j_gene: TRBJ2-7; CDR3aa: CASSPGGRPYEQYF; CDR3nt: TGTGCCAGCAGCCCTGGGGGGCGACCCTACGAGCAGTACTTC
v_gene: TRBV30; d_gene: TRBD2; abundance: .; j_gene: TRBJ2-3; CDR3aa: CAWSVLAGGGTDTQYF; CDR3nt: TGTGCCTGGAGTGTACTAGCGGGAGGTGGGACAGATACGCAGTATTTT
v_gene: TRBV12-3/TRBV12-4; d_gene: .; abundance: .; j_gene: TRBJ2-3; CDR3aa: CASSTGHRSTDTQYF; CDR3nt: TGTGCCAGCAGTACCGGGCACCGAAGCACAGATACGCAGTATTTT
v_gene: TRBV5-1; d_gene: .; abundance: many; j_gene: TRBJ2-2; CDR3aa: CASSLAGSGAGELFF; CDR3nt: TGCGCCAGCAGCTTGGCCGGTTCTGGGGCCGGGGAGCTGTTTTTT
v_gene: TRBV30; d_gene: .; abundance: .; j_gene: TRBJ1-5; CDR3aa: CAWSLGHLQQPQHF; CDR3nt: TGTGCCTGGAGTTTAGGACATCTCCAGCAGCCCCAGCATTTT
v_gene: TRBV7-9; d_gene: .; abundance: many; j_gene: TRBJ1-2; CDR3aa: CASSPERRLSNYGYTF; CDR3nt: TGTGCCAGCAGCCCCGAGAGACGTCTATCTAACTATGGCTACACCTTC
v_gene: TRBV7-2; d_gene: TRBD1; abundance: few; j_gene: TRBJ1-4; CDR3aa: CASSLVTGGDEKLFF; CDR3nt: TGTGCCAGCAGCTTAGTGACAGGGGGAGATGAAAAACTGTTTTTT
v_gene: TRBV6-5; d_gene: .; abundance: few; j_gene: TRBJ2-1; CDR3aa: CASHRGTGEQFF; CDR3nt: TGTGCCAGTCATCGGGGCACGGGTGAGCAGTTCTTC
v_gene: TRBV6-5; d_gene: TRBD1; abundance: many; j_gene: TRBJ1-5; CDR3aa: CASSYQQGANQPQHF; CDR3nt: TGTGCCAGCAGTTACCAACAGGGGGCTAATCAGCCCCAGCATTTT
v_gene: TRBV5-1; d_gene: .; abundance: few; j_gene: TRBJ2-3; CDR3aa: CASSLERIGDTQYF; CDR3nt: TGCGCCAGCAGCTTGGAGCGAATTGGTGATACGCAGTATTTT
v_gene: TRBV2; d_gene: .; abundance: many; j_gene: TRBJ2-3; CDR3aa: CASTLNLGNPTQYF; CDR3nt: TGTGCCAGCACCCTAAATCTGGGGAACCCGACGCAGTATTTT
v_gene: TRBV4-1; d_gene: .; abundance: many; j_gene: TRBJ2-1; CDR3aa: CASSQGVGTSYNEQFF; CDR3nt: TGCGCCAGCAGCCAAGGGGTTGGGACTTCCTACAATGAGCAGTTCTTC
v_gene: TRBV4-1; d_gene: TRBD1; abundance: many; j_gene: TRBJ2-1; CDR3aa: CASSLAYQGAYNEQFF; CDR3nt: TGCGCCAGCAGCCTCGCCTACCAGGGGGCTTACAATGAGCAGTTCTTC
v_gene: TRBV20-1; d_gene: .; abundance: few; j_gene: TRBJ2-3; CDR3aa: CSATLNDASTDTQYF; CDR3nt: TGCAGTGCTACCCTTAACGACGCCAGCACAGATACGCAGTATTTT
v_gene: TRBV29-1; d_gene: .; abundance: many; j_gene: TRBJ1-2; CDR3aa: CSGGTTGYGYTF; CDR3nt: TGCAGCGGAGGGACAACGGGCTATGGCTACACCTTC
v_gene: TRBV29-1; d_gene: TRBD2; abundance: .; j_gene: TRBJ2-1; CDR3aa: CGTSGGNDNEQFF; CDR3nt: TGCGGTACTAGCGGGGGCAACGACAATGAGCAGTTCTTC
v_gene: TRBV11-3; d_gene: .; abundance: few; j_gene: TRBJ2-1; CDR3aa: CASSPRGHNLGNEQFF; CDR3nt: TGTGCCAGCAGCCCCAGGGGTCACAATCTGGGCAATGAGCAGTTCTTC
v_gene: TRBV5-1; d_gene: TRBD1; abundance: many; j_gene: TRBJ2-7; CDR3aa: CASSLRQGFSYEQYF; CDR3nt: TGCGCCAGCAGCTTGCGACAGGGCTTCTCCTACGAGCAGTACTTC
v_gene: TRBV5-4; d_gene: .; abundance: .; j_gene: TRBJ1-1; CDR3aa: CASSPRDRGPTEAFF; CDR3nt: TGTGCCAGCAGCCCCAGGGACCGCGGACCAACTGAAGCTTTCTTT
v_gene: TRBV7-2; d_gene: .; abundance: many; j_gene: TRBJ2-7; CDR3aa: CASSLGGGGGPQYF; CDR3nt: TGTGCCAGCAGCTTAGGAGGGGGGGGTGGCCCGCAGTACTTC
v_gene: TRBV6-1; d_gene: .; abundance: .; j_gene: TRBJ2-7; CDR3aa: CASSDAGVTEQYF; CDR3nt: TGTGCCAGCAGTGATGCCGGGGTCACCGAGCAGTACTTC
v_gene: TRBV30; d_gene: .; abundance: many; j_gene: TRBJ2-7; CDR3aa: CAWSVGRNYEQYF; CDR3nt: TGTGCCTGGAGTGTAGGGCGAAACTACGAGCAGTACTTC
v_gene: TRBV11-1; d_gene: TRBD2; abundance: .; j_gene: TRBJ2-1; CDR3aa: CASSENRKREERDNEQFF; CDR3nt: TGTGCCAGCAGCGAGAACCGAAAGCGGGAGGAAAGGGACAATGAGCAGTTCTTC
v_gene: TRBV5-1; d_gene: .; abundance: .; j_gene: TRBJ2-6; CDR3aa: CASTGRHSGANVLTF; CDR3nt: TGCGCCAGCACCGGACGGCACTCTGGGGCCAACGTCCTGACTTTC
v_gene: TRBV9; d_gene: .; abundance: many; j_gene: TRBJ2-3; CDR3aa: CASSVGYQTSTDTQYF; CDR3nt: TGTGCCAGCAGCGTAGGTTACCAAACTAGCACAGATACGCAGTATTTT
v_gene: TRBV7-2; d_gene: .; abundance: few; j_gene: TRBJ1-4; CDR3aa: CASSLAQGYNEKLFF; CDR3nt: TGTGCCAGCAGCTTAGCGCAGGGGTATAATGAAAAACTGTTTTTT
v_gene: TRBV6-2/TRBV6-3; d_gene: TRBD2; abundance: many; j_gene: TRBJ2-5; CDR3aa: CASSYLAGERETQYF; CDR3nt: TGTGCCAGCAGTTACTTGGCGGGGGAACGAGAGACCCAGTACTTC
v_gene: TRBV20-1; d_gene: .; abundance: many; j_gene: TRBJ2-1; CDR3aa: CSAHRLASSYNEQFF; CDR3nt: TGCAGTGCTCACCGTCTAGCGAGCTCCTACAATGAGCAGTTCTTC
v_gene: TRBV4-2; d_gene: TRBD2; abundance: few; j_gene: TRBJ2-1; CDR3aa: CASSQASGRALGSYNEQFF; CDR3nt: TGTGCCAGCAGCCAAGCTAGCGGGAGGGCCTTGGGCTCCTACAATGAGCAGTTCTTC
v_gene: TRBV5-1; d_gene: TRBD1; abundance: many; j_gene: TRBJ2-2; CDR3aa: CASSDRGIAGELFF; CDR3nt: TGCGCCAGCAGCGACAGGGGAATCGCCGGGGAGCTGTTTTTT
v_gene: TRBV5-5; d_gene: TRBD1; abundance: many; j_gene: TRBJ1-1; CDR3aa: CASSLAGQGTHTEAFF; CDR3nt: TGTGCCAGCAGCTTGGCGGGACAGGGTACTCACACTGAAGCTTTCTTT
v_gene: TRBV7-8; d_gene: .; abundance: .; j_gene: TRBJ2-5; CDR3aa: CASSLPGYGTQYF; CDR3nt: TGTGCCAGCAGCCTCCCGGGGTACGGGACCCAGTACTTC
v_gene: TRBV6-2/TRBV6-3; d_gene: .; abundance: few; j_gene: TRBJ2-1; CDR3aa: CASSLGDTYNEQFF; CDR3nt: TGTGCCAGCAGTTTGGGCGATACCTACAATGAGCAGTTCTTC
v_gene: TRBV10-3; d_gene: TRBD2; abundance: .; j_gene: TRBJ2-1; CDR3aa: CASQGLADNEQFF; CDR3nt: TGTGCCAGCCAGGGACTAGCGGACAATGAGCAGTTCTTC
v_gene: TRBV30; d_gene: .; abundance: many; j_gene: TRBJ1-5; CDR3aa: CAWSLGGSNQPQHF; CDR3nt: TGTGCCTGGAGCCTGGGGGGTAGCAATCAGCCCCAGCATTTT
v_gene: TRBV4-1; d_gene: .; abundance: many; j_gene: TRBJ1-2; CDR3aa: CASSQDLGPYTF; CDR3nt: TGCGCCAGCAGCCAAGATTTGGGACCCTACACCTTC
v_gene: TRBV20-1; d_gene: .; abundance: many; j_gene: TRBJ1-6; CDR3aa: CSASHRPNSPLHF; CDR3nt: TGCAGTGCCTCTCACCGGCCCAATTCACCCCTCCACTTT
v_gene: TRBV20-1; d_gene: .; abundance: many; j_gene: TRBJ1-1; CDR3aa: CSARVGYEAFF; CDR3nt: TGCAGTGCTAGAGTTGGCTATGAAGCTTTCTTT
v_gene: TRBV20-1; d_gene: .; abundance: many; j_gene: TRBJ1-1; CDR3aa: CSARDPQGTAFF; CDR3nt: TGCAGTGCTAGAGATCCCCAGGGTACAGCTTTCTTT
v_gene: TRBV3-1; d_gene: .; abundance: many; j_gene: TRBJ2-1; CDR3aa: CASSQVYRDEQFF; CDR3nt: TGTGCCAGCAGCCAGGTCTATAGGGATGAGCAGTTCTTC
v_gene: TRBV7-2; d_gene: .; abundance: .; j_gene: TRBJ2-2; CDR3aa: CANSSRGGELFF; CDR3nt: TGTGCCAACAGCTCCCGGGGCGGGGAGCTGTTTTTT
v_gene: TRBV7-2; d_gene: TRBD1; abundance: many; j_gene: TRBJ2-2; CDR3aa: CASSGRDRATGELFF; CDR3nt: TGTGCCAGCAGCGGGCGGGACAGGGCCACCGGGGAGCTGTTTTTT
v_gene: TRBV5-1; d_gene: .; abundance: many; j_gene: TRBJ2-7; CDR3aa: CASSPGGGADYEQYF; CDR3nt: TGCGCCAGCTCTCCTGGGGGGGGGGCCGACTACGAGCAGTACTTC
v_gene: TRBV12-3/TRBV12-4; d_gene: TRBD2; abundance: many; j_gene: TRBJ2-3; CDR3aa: CASSSSRGLAGTDTQYF; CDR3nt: TGTGCCAGCAGTTCCTCAAGGGGACTAGCGGGCACAGATACGCAGTATTTT
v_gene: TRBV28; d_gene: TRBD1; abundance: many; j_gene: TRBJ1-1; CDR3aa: CASSSGVRGLTSFF; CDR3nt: TGTGCCAGCAGTTCAGGTGTCAGGGGGCTTACTTCTTTCTTT
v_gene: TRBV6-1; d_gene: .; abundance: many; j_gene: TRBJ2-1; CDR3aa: CASSELYNEQFF; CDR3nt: TGTGCCAGCAGTGAATTGTACAATGAGCAGTTCTTC
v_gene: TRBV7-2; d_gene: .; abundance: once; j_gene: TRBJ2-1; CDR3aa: CASSPMPRVDEQFF; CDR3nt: TGTGCCAGCAGCCCTATGCCTAGAGTCGATGAGCAGTTCTTC
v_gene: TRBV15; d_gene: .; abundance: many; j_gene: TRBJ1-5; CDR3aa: CATSRDPAGAPNQPQHF; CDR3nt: TGTGCCACCAGCAGAGATCCGGCAGGGGCCCCCAATCAGCCCCAGCATTTT
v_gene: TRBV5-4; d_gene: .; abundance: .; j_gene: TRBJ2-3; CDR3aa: CASSLPQAGDTQYF; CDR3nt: TGTGCCAGCAGCCTGCCGCAGGCGGGAGATACGCAGTATTTT